Listed below are T cell receptor beta chains from one sample, sequenced in a study of cytomegalovirus exposure and HLA in healthy donors. Only in-frame clones appear in the TCRdb table, and some are missing; sequencing was by immunoSEQ multiplex PCR. The sample records around 150,000 clones, around 79% being singletons. Sequences were obtained from PBMCs. The receptors shown here come from a male donor in good health and CMV-seronegative. Both conserved end residues are part of each CDR3. A D gene is named only where the DNA matches it firmly. Rows give clone size only sometimes, using once, few, many, or a class for an expanded clone.

d_call clone_size j_call v_call cdr3_nt cdr3_aa
TRBD1 few TRBJ2-1 TRBV5-1 TGCGCCAGCAGCGTACAGGGGGCTGACAATGAGCAGTTCTTC CASSVQGADNEQFF
TRBD1 NA TRBJ1-2 TRBV5-1 TGCGCCAGCAGCCCGCGGACAGGGGGCGCCTATGGCTACACCTTC CASSPRTGGAYGYTF
NA NA TRBJ1-1 TRBV7-9 TGTGCCAGCAGCTTATTGTCTACAGGGCGTTCCACTGAAGCTTTCTTT CASSLLSTGRSTEAFF
TRBD1 few TRBJ1-2 TRBV5-4 TGTGCCAGCAGCTTGGCTCCGACAGGGGGCGACGGCTACACCTTC CASSLAPTGGDGYTF
TRBD2 NA TRBJ2-7 TRBV2 TGTGCCAGCAAGGGCGGGCGGGAGGGTTTCTACGAGCAGTACTTC CASKGGREGFYEQYF
NA NA TRBJ2-3 TRBV5-1 TGCGCCAGCAGCTTGGGGACCCTAGCTAGCACAGATACGCAGTATTTT CASSLGTLASTDTQYF
NA NA TRBJ2-3 TRBV12-2 TGTGCAAGTCGCTTAGTAGAGACTAGCGGGGGGAAAAGCACAGATACGCAGTATTTT CASRLVETSGGKSTDTQYF
TRBD1 few TRBJ1-2 TRBV5-1 TGCGCCAGCAGCTATGGGACAGGGCTCGTGCAGGGCTACACCTTC CASSYGTGLVQGYTF
NA NA TRBJ2-7 TRBV5-5 TGTGCCAGCAGCTTGACCGGGAACGGGCTTTACGAGCAGTACTTC CASSLTGNGLYEQYF
NA NA TRBJ1-4 TRBV6-5 TGTGCCAGCAGACGGACTAGTCCTAATGAAAAACTGTTTTTT CASRRTSPNEKLFF
TRBD2 few TRBJ2-2 TRBV7-9 TGTGCCAGCAGCTTTTCCCTAGCGGGGCGAGTCGCCGGGGAGCTGTTTTTT CASSFSLAGRVAGELFF
NA NA TRBJ2-1 TRBV6-5 TGTGCCAGCAGCCTACCAGGTTCCGATGAGCAGTTCTTC CASSLPGSDEQFF
TRBD1 NA TRBJ2-1 TRBV6-6 TGTGCCAGCAGTTACTCGTACAGGGGGCAGCCGGATGAGCAGTTCTTC CASSYSYRGQPDEQFF